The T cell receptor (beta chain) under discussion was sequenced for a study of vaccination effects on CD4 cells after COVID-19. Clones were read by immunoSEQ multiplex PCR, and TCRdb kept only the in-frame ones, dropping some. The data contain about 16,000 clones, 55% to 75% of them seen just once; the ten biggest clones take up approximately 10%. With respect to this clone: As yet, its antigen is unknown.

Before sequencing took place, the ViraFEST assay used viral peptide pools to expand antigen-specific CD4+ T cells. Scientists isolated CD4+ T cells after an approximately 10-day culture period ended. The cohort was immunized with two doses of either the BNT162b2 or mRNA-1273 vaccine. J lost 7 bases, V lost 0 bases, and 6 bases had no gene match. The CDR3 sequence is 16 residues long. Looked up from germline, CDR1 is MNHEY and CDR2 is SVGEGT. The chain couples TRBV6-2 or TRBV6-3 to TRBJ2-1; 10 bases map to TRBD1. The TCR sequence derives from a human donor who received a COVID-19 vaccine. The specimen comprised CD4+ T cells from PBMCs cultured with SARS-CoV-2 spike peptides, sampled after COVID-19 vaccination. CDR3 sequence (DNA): TGTGCCAGCAGTTACTCGATGGGACAGGGGTTGAATGAGCAGTTCTTC. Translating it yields CASSYSMGQGLNEQFF.